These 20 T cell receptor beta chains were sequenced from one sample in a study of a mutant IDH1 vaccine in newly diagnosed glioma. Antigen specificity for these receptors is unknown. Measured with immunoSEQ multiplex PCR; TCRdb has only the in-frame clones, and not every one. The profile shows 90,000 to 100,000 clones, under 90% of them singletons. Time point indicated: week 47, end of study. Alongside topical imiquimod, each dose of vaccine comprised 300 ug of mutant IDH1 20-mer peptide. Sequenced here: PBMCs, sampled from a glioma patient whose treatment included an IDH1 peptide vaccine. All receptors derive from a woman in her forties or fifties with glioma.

CDR3 coding DNA: TGTGCCAGCATTCTGGGGGGTACAAGCTCCTACGAGCAGTACTTC. Amino acid sequence: CASILGGTSSYEQYF. This chain uses TRBV6-1 with TRBJ2-7, with D tentatively TRBD2 (6 bases). The CDR3 is made up of 15 amino acids. The germline V and J ends were trimmed by 7 bases and 0 bases, with 16 bases remaining between them. Germline V CDR1 and CDR2: MNHNS, SASEGT.

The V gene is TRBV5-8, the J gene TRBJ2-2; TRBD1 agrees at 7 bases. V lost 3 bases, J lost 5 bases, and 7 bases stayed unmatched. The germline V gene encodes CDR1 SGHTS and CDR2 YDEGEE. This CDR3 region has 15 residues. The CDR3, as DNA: TGTGCCAGCAGCTCCGGACAGGTGGGGACCGGGGAGCTGTTTTTT. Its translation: CASSSGQVGTGELFF.

As DNA, the CDR3 is TGTGCCATCAGTGAGGGCAGCGGGAATTTCTACGAGCAGTACTTC. Its translation: CAISEGSGNFYEQYF. The chain uses TRBV10-3 and TRBJ2-7; TRBD2 aligns across 7 bases. CDR3 length: 15 residues. Germline CDR1 ENHRY, CDR2 SYGVKD. V gave up 2 bases and J gave up 3 bases; unmatched junction bases: 7.

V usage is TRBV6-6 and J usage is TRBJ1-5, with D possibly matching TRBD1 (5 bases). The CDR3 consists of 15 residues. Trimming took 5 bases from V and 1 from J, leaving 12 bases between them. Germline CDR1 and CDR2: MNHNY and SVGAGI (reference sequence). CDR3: CASSQGGESNQPQHF. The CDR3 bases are TGTGCCAGCAGTCAGGGCGGGGAGAGCAATCAGCCCCAGCATTTT.

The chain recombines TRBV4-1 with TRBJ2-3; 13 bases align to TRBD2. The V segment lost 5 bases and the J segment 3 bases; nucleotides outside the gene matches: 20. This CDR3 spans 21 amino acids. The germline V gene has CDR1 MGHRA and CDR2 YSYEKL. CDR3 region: CASSFRTSGRPFEGFTDTQYF. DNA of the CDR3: TGCGCCAGCAGCTTTAGGACTAGCGGGAGACCGTTTGAGGGTTTTACAGATACGCAGTATTTT.

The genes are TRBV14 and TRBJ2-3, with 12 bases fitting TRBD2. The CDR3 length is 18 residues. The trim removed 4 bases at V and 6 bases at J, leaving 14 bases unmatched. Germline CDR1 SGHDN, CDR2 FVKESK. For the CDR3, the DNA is TGTGCCAGCAGCCTACGGGGGCTAGCGGGAGGGCCGGCTGATACGCAGTATTTT. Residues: CASSLRGLAGGPADTQYF.

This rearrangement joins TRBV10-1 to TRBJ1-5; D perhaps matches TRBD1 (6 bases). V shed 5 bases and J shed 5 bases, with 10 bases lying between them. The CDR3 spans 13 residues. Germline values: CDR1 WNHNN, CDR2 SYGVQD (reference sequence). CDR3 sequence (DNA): TGCGCCAGCAGTCCCAGGGGCGATCAGCCCCAGCATTTT. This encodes CASSPRGDQPQHF.

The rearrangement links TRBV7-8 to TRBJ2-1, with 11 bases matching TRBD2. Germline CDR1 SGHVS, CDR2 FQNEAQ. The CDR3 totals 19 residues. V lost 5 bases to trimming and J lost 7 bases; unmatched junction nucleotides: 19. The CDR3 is CASSENVGASGRLGNEQFF. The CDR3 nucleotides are TGTGCCAGCAGCGAGAATGTCGGGGCTAGCGGGAGGCTTGGAAATGAGCAGTTCTTC.

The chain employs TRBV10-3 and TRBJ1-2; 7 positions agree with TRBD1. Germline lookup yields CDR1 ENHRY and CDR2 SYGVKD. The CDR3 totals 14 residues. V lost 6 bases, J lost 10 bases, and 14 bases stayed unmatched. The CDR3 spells CAISPPDRNYPYTF. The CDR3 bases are TGTGCCATCAGCCCTCCGGACAGGAACTATCCCTACACCTTC.

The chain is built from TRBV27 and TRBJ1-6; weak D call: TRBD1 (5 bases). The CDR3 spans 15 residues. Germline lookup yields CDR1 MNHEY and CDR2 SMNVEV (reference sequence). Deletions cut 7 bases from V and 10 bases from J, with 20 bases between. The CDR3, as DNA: TGTGCCAGCACCCCAGGGAACCTAGAGCTGTCACCCCTCCACTTT. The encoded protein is CASTPGNLELSPLHF.

The CDR3: CASRGQGTAYEQYF. CDR3 nucleotide sequence: TGTGCCAGCAGGGGACAGGGGACAGCCTACGAGCAGTACTTC. The rearrangement joins TRBV27 to TRBJ2-7; 10 nucleotides agree with TRBD1. From germline, CDR1 is MNHEY and CDR2 SMNVEV (reference sequence). Trimming cost V 6 bases and J 2 bases; bases outside gene matches: 4. The length of the CDR3 is 14 residues.

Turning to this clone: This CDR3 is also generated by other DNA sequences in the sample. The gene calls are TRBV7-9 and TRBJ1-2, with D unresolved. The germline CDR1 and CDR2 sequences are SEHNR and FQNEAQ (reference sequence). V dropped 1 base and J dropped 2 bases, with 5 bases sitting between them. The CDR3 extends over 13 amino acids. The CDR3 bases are TGTGCCAGCAGCTTAGGCCAGAACTATGGCTACACCTTC. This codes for CASSLGQNYGYTF. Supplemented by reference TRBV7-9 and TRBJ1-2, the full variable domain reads DTGVSQNPRHKITKRGQNVTFRCDPISEHNRLYWYRQTLGQGPEFLTYFQNEAQLEKSRLLSDRFSAERPKGSFSTLEIQRTEQGDSAMYLCASSLGQNYGYTFGSGTRLTVV.

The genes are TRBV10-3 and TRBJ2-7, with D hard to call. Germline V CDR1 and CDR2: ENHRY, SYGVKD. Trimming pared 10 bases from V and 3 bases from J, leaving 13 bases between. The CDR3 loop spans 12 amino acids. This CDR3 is CATKDTLYEQYF. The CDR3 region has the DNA TGTGCCACCAAAGACACACTCTACGAGCAGTACTTC.

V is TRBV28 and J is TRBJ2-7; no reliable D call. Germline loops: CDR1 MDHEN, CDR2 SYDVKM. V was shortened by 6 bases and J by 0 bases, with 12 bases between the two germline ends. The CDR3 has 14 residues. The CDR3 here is CASRPGSSSYEQYF. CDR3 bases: TGTGCCAGCAGACCCGGGTCCTCCTCCTACGAGCAGTACTTC.

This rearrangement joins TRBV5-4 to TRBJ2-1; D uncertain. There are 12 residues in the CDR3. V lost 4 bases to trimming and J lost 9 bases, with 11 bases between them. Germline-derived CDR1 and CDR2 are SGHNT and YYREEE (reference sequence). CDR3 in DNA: TGTGCCAGCAGCCTTCCAAGCCGTGAGCAGTTCTTC. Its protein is CASSLPSREQFF.

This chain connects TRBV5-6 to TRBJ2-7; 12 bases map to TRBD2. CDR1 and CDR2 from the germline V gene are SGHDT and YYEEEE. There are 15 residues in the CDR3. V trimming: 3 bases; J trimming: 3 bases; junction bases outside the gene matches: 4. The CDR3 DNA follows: TGTGCCAGCAGCTCCTCGACTAGCGGGGGCTACGAGCAGTACTTC. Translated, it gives CASSSSTSGGYEQYF.

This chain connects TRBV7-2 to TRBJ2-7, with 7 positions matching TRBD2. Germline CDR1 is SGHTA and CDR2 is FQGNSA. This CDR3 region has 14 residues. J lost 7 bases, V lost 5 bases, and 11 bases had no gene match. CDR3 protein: CASSPEADGREQYF. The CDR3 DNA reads TGTGCCAGCAGCCCGGAGGCCGACGGGAGGGAGCAGTACTTC.

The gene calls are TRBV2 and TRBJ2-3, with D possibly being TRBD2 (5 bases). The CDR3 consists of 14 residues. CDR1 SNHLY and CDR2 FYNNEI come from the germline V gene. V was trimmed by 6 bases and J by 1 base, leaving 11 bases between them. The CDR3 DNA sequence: TGTGCCAGCAGCTATAGCGATCGCACAGATACGCAGTATTTT. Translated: CASSYSDRTDTQYF. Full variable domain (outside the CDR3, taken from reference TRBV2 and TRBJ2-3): EPEVTQTPSHQVTQMGQEVILRCVPISNHLYFYWYRQILGQKVEFLVSFYNNEISEKSEIFDDQFSVERPDGSNFTLKIRSTKLEDSAMYFCASSYSDRTDTQYFGPGTRLTVL.

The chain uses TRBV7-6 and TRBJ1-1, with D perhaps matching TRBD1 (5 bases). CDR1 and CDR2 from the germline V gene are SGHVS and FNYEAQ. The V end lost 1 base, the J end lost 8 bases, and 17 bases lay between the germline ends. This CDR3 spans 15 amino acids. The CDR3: CASSLDSAGREEAFF. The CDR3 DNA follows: TGTGCCAGCAGCTTAGATTCTGCAGGGCGAGAGGAAGCTTTCTTT.

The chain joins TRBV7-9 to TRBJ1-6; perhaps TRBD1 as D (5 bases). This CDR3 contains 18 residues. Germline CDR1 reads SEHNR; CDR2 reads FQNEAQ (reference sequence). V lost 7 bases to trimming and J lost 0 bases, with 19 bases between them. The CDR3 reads CASTADGGPSSYNSPLHF. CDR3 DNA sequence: TGTGCCAGCACCGCAGACGGGGGACCCAGCTCCTATAATTCACCCCTCCACTTT.